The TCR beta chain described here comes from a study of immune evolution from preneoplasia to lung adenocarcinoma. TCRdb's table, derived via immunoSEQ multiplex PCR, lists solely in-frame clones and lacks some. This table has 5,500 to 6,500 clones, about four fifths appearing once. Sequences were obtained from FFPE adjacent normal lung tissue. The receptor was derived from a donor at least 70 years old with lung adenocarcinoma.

The CDR3 nucleotides read TGTGCCAGCAGCGAGGGACAGGGGCTCGGAAACACCATATATTTT. This translates into CASSEGQGLGNTIYF. The chain carries TRBV9 and TRBJ1-3, with 10 bases aligning to TRBD1. CDR3 size: 15 residues. Germline CDR1 is SGDLS and CDR2 is YYNGEE. V dropped 3 bases and J dropped 4; count of bases not matched to a gene: 4.